This is a list of T cell receptor beta chains from one sample in a study of T cells in localized non-small cell lung cancer. The repertoire was sequenced with immunoSEQ multiplex PCR; TCRdb's copy has only in-frame clones and lacks some. The sample lists nearly 15,000 clones, approximately 85% occurring once. Sequenced here: peripheral blood, sampled before any cancer treatment. The source of these receptors is a woman aged 35 to 69 with stage I lung adenocarcinoma. Both conserved end residues are part of each CDR3. The order of the fields is clone size, CDR3 length, V gene, J gene, D gene, CDR3 protein, CDR3 DNA. D genes are given only for firm matches. Rows may omit the clone size; those that give it use once, few, many or a size class.

NA	14	TRBV18	TRBJ1-2	TRBD1	CASSPLDRGYGYTF	TGTGCCAGCTCACCGCTAGACAGGGGCTATGGCTACACCTTC
NA	14	TRBV6-1	TRBJ1-2	NA	CASRPGPSNYGYTF	TGTGCCAGCCGTCCGGGACCAAGTAACTATGGCTACACCTTC
NA	13	TRBV7-8	TRBJ1-5	NA	CASSFLVKGPQHF	TGTGCCAGCAGCTTTCTTGTGAAGGGGCCCCAGCATTTT
NA	16	TRBV7-9	TRBJ2-1	NA	CASSPSPSGAGNEQFF	TGTGCCAGCAGCCCATCCCCCTCGGGGGCAGGCAATGAGCAGTTCTTC
NA	17	TRBV19	TRBJ2-1	TRBD2	CASSIGRLAGVNNEQFF	TGTGCCAGTAGTATAGGCCGCCTAGCGGGGGTAAACAATGAGCAGTTCTTC
once	14	TRBV10-3	TRBJ2-2	TRBD1	CAISRDSITGELFF	TGTGCCATCTCCCGGGACAGTATCACCGGGGAGCTGTTTTTT
NA	13	TRBV10-3	TRBJ2-3	TRBD1	CAIRGGQGDTQYF	TGTGCCATCAGGGGGGGACAGGGAGATACGCAGTATTTT
NA	14	TRBV7-2	TRBJ1-2	NA	CASSGGTVNYGYTF	TGTGCCAGCAGCGGGGGGACGGTGAACTATGGCTACACCTTC
NA	16	TRBV18	TRBJ1-1	TRBD1	CASSAGTGFAGTEAFF	TGTGCCAGCTCTGCCGGGACAGGTTTCGCTGGGACTGAAGCTTTCTTT
NA	15	TRBV6-6	TRBJ1-4	TRBD1	CASSYPGQGNEKLFF	TGTGCCAGCAGTTACCCGGGACAGGGTAATGAAAAACTGTTTTTT
NA	14	TRBV27	TRBJ2-4	NA	CASSLSWFVNIQYF	TGTGCCAGCAGTTTATCGTGGTTTGTAAACATTCAGTACTTC
NA	14	TRBV9	TRBJ1-1	TRBD1	CASSAGQGDTEAFF	TGTGCCAGCAGCGCTGGACAGGGTGACACTGAAGCTTTCTTT
large	14	TRBV30	TRBJ1-1	TRBD1	CAWSADRTGRRAFF	TGTGCCTGGAGTGCGGACAGGACAGGGCGGAGGGCTTTCTTT
NA	16	TRBV5-1	TRBJ2-3	TRBD1	CASSLEGAGGADTQYF	TGCGCCAGCAGCTTGGAAGGTGCAGGGGGTGCAGATACGCAGTATTTT
NA	13	TRBV18	TRBJ2-3	NA	CASSPSSSDTQYF	TGTGCCAGCTCACCATCGTCTTCAGATACGCAGTATTTT
NA	13	TRBV19	TRBJ2-5	TRBD1	CASSLGGRETQYF	TGTGCCAGTAGTTTAGGGGGCCGAGAGACCCAGTACTTC
NA	15	TRBV25-1	TRBJ1-2	TRBD1	CASSLTTGVEYGYTF	TGTGCCAGCAGTTTGACGACAGGGGTAGAGTATGGCTACACCTTC
NA	14	TRBV6-6	TRBJ2-7	TRBD2	CASSQAGLSYEQYF	TGTGCCAGCAGCCAAGCGGGGCTCTCCTACGAGCAGTACTTC
NA	15	TRBV7-9	TRBJ2-5	NA	CASSLGGAFKETQYF	TGTGCCAGCAGCTTAGGGGGGGCCTTTAAAGAGACCCAGTACTTC
NA	12	TRBV28	TRBJ1-5	NA	CASSFVDQPQHF	TGTGCCAGCAGTTTTGTCGATCAGCCCCAGCATTTT
NA	14	TRBV23-1	TRBJ1-2	TRBD1	CASSRPTGDYGYTF	TGCGCCAGCAGTAGACCGACAGGGGACTATGGCTACACCTTC
NA	16	TRBV18	TRBJ1-4	NA	CASSLIISPPDEKLFF	TGTGCCAGCTCACTCATTATCAGTCCTCCCGATGAAAAACTGTTTTTT
NA	12	TRBV2	TRBJ1-4	NA	CASAGNDEKLFF	TGTGCCAGCGCAGGGAACGATGAAAAACTGTTTTTT
NA	16	TRBV5-1	TRBJ2-1	NA	CASSLEAGRAYNEQFF	TGCGCCAGCAGCTTGGAGGCGGGGCGAGCCTACAATGAGCAGTTCTTC
NA	15	TRBV2	TRBJ2-1	NA	CASSVRGKIGNEQFF	TGTGCCAGCAGTGTACGGGGGAAAATAGGGAATGAGCAGTTCTTC
NA	13	TRBV6-5	TRBJ2-7	NA	CASSYRTEYEQYF	TGTGCCAGCAGTTACCGGACAGAATACGAGCAGTACTTC
few	15	TRBV2	TRBJ2-7	TRBD1	CASSEFRGQGNEQYF	TGTGCCAGCAGTGAGTTTAGGGGACAGGGGAACGAGCAGTACTTC
NA	15	TRBV19	TRBJ2-2	NA	CATLGEGGPTGELFF	TGTGCCACCCTTGGGGAAGGGGGTCCTACCGGGGAGCTGTTTTTT
NA	11	TRBV6-6	TRBJ2-5	NA	CASRFGETQYF	TGTGCCAGCAGATTCGGAGAGACCCAGTACTTC
NA	15	TRBV6-1	TRBJ2-5	NA	CASSEVASPEETQYF	TGTGCCAGCAGTGAAGTAGCTAGCCCCGAAGAGACCCAGTACTTC